One and the same sample provided the 25 T cell receptor beta chains below, sequenced in a study of vaccination and CD4 T cells after COVID-19. With the Oncomine TCR Beta short-read assay, DNA from cultured CD4+ T cells was sequenced. A single record per CDR3 protein comes from TCRdb applying MiXCR to the PCR reads. The sample has about 20,000 distinct CDR3 sequences; roughly a quarter are singletons. Their cognate antigens are unknown. Described treatment: approximately 11-day PBMC culture with coronavirus spike peptide pools or control peptides (ViraFEST assay). The sequenced sample consisted of cultured CD4+ T cells from blood. The receptors shown here come from a human donor with COVID-19.

The gene calls are TRBV5-1 and TRBJ1-1; the D is unclear. CDR3 length equals 14 residues. Trimming removed 0 bases from V and 3 bases from J, with 9 bases in between. CDR1 is SGHRS, CDR2 YFSETQ, per germline. The CDR3 reads CASSLGRWDTEAFF. The CDR3 nucleotides are TGCGCCAGCAGCTTGGGACGGTGGGACACTGAAGCTTTCTTT.

DNA of the CDR3: TGTGCCAGCAGCACTCTCAGGACACCAGAGACCCAGTACTTC. Translation gives CASSTLRTPETQYF. J is TRBJ2-5 and V is TRBV21-1; the table's D call, TRBD1, was not checked against the DNA. TRBV21-1 is a recognized pseudogene. The CDR3 is 14 amino acids.

The table lists this clonotype with a few counts. The chain combines TRBV7-9 with TRBJ1-2; 9 bases match TRBD1. The CDR3 consists of 13 residues. Germline loops: CDR1 SEHNR, CDR2 FQNEAQ (reference sequence). Germline trimming cut 3 bases from V and 7 bases from J; bases unmatched to any gene: 3. This CDR3 reads CASSFDRGGGYTF. CDR3 nucleotide sequence: TGTGCCAGCAGCTTCGACAGGGGGGGTGGCTACACCTTC.

The chain couples TRBV9 to TRBJ2-2; D uncertain. Trimming shortened V by 0 bases and J by 5 bases, and 11 bases separated the two germline ends. CDR1 and CDR2 from the germline V gene are SGDLS and YYNGEE. The CDR3 length is 15 residues. The DNA for the CDR3 is TGTGCCAGCAGCGTAGTAATTGATCAGACCGGGGAGCTGTTTTTT. As protein: CASSVVIDQTGELFF.

This clonotype was recorded a few times. V and J are TRBV6-4 and TRBJ2-1, with a possible D match to TRBD1 (6 bases). The V end lost 0 bases, the J end lost 6 bases, and 15 bases lay between the germline ends. The CDR3 covers 16 residues. CDR1 MRHNA and CDR2 SNTAGT come from the germline V gene. DNA of the CDR3: TGTGCCAGCAGTGACTCGGGGGCGGTTGGGACCAATGAGCAGTTCTTC. Protein product: CASSDSGAVGTNEQFF.

This clonotype was found a few times. This chain links TRBV4-1 with TRBJ1-2; D is possibly TRBD1 (5 bases). CDR3 length equals 15 residues. The germline gives CDR1 MGHRA, CDR2 YSYEKL. Trimming took off 0 bases at V and 3 bases at J, with 11 bases between the two ends. This CDR3 reads CASSQEDSGYYGYTF. DNA of the CDR3: TGCGCCAGCAGCCAAGAAGACAGTGGATACTATGGCTACACCTTC.

This clonotype was counted only a few times. This chain's CDR3 is CASSLLVPDTQYF. CDR3 coding DNA: TGTGCCAGCAGCTTACTAGTGCCAGATACGCAGTATTTT. J is TRBJ2-3 and V is TRBV7-9, with no clear D. The CDR3 is 13 residues long. The V and J ends lost 2 bases and 4 bases respectively, with 7 bases between them. Germline V gene lookup returns CDR1 SEHNR and CDR2 FQNEAQ (reference sequence).

This clonotype appeared a few times. This chain joins TRBV11-3 and TRBJ1-6; D remains unclear. V lost 0 bases, J lost 8 bases, and 8 bases lay in between. CDR1 is SGHNT and CDR2 is YENEEA in the germline V gene. This CDR3 has 14 amino acids. CDR3 region: CASSLDSDYSPLHF. CDR3 sequence (DNA): TGTGCCAGCAGCTTAGACAGCGATTATTCACCCCTCCACTTT. Using reference TRBV11-3 and TRBJ1-6 for the parts outside the CDR3, the full variable domain is EAGVVQSPRYKIIEKKQPVAFWCNPISGHNTLYWYLQNLGQGPELLIRYENEEAVDDSQLPKDRFSAERLKGVDSTLKIQPAELGDSAVYLCASSLDSDYSPLHFGNGTRLTVT.

The chain employs TRBV7-9 and TRBJ2-7; D call uncertain. Deletions cut 1 base from V and 2 bases from J, with 6 bases between. The CDR3 runs to 13 residues. Germline V gives CDR1 SEHNR, CDR2 FQNEAQ (reference sequence). CDR3 DNA sequence: TGTGCCAGCAGCTTAGTGGGCACCTACGAGCAGTACTTC. Residues: CASSLVGTYEQYF.

The V gene is TRBV7-2, the J gene TRBJ2-1; TRBD2 aligns across 8 bases. J was trimmed by 2 bases and V by 7 bases; bases with no gene match: 10. Germline V gives CDR1 SGHTA, CDR2 FQGNSA. The CDR3 has 16 amino acids. This chain's CDR3 is CASITDIGGAYNEQFF. CDR3 DNA sequence: TGTGCCAGCATCACAGATATCGGGGGGGCCTACAATGAGCAGTTCTTC.

The V and J genes are TRBV5-1 and TRBJ1-1; D gene uncertain. Germline V gene sequence: CDR1 SGHRS, CDR2 YFSETQ. This CDR3 is 14 amino acids long. Trimming removed 0 bases from V and 1 base from J, with 7 bases in between. This CDR3 reads CASSLGRWNTEAFF. CDR3 DNA: TGCGCCAGCAGCTTGGGCAGGTGGAACACTGAAGCTTTCTTT.

This sequence joins TRBV2 and TRBJ2-3, with D perhaps matching TRBD1 (6 bases). V lost 3 bases, J lost 1 base, and 11 bases lay in between. The CDR3 has 15 residues. The germline CDR1 and CDR2 sequences are SNHLY and FYNNEI. The CDR3 sequence: CASSDQGPGTDTQYF. Written as DNA, the CDR3 is TGTGCCAGCAGTGACCAGGGGCCGGGCACAGATACGCAGTATTTT.

This chain uses TRBV6-2 or TRBV6-3 with TRBJ2-5; the D call may be TRBD1 or TRBD2 (7 bases each). Looked up from germline, CDR1 is MNHEY and CDR2 is SVGEGT. Trimming left V 7 bases short and J 1 base short, with 10 bases between. This CDR3 has 13 amino acids. The CDR3 DNA follows: TGTGCCAGCATCAGGGGGGGCCAAGAGACCCAGTACTTC. Encoded protein: CASIRGGQETQYF.

The chain joins TRBV14 to TRBJ1-3; D is uncertain. Trimming stripped 4 bases from V and 9 bases from J, with 13 bases between. CDR1 and CDR2 from the germline V gene are SGHDN and FVKESK. The CDR3 length is 13 residues. CDR3 in DNA: TGTGCCAGCAGCCGTTTCGACCTCTCCACCATATATTTT. This gives the protein CASSRFDLSTIYF.

This clonotype has a single count. This chain connects TRBV12-5 to TRBJ2-2, with TRBD1 identical over 7 bases. CDR1 is LGHNT and CDR2 is FRNRAP in the germline V gene. CDR3 length: 15 amino acids. The ends lost 1 base at V and 4 bases at J; junction bases unmatched: 3. The CDR3 loop is CASGLGQGVTGELFF. In nucleotides, the CDR3 is TGTGCTAGTGGTTTGGGACAGGGAGTCACCGGGGAGCTGTTTTTT.

This chain connects TRBV6-1 to TRBJ1-2, with D hard to call. Germline CDR1 and CDR2: MNHNS and SASEGT. The CDR3 extends over 14 amino acids. Trimming shortened V by 8 bases and J by 3 bases, and 16 bases separated the two germline ends. The CDR3 bases are TGTGCCAGCCATGGCAACGGGCCCTACTATGGCTACACCTTC. Translating gives CASHGNGPYYGYTF.

This chain links TRBV18 with TRBJ1-1; no clear D. CDR3 length: 15 residues. V lost 1 base and J 5 bases, leaving 14 bases between the germline ends. Germline loops: CDR1 KGHSH, CDR2 LQKENI. The DNA for the CDR3 is TGTGCCAGCTCACCACAGGAGGGATGGGATACTGAAGCTTTCTTT. It yields the protein CASSPQEGWDTEAFF. The variable domain in full, with the rest retrieved from reference TRBV18 and TRBJ1-1, is NAGVMQNPRHLVRRRGQEARLRCSPMKGHSHVYWYRQLPEEGLKFMVYLQKENIIDESGMPKERFSAEFPKEGPSILRIQQVVRGDSAAYFCASSPQEGWDTEAFFGQGTRLTVV.

This clonotype came up a few times. The chain carries TRBV10-3 and TRBJ1-4, with D possibly being TRBD1 (6 bases). Trimming took off 6 bases at V and 1 base at J, with 12 bases between the two ends. This CDR3 comprises 15 residues. Germline-derived CDR1 and CDR2 are ENHRY and SYGVKD. CDR3 region: CAIRATTGTNEKLFF. The CDR3 DNA is TGTGCCATCAGGGCGACGACAGGAACTAATGAAAAACTGTTTTTT.

This clonotype was found a few times. The chain has TRBV7-9 and TRBJ1-4; maybe TRBD1 (5 bases). V lost 5 bases and J 0 bases, leaving 10 bases between the germline ends. CDR1 and CDR2 (germline): SEHNR, FQNEAQ (reference sequence). CDR3 length equals 15 residues. CDR3 loop: CASSIRTSTNEKLFF. DNA of the CDR3: TGTGCCAGCAGCATACGGACATCAACTAATGAAAAACTGTTTTTT.

The genes are TRBV29-1 and TRBJ1-2, with 9 bases identical to TRBD1. This CDR3 contains 11 residues. Trimming at V came to 5 bases and at J to 6 bases, leaving 1 base not matched to a gene. The germline gives CDR1 SQVTM, CDR2 ANQGSEA. The CDR3 sequence is CSVRDRDGYTF. The CDR3 DNA reads TGCAGCGTTCGGGACAGGGATGGCTACACCTTC. The full variable domain, rest sourced from reference TRBV29-1 and TRBJ1-2, is SAVISQKPSRDICQRGTSLTIQCQVDSQVTMMFWYRQQPGQSLTLIATANQGSEATYESGFVIDKFPISRPNLTFSTLTVSNMSPEDSSIYLCSVRDRDGYTFGSGTRLTVV.

V is TRBV20-1 and J is TRBJ2-5; TRBD2 aligns across 8 bases. V trimming: 2 bases; J trimming: 6 bases; junction bases outside the gene matches: 14. The CDR3 is 16 amino acids. The germline V gene encodes CDR1 DFQATT and CDR2 SNEGSKA (reference sequence). Here the CDR3 DNA reads TGCAGTGCTAGACCCTTACTAGCGGCGAAGCGCAAGACCCAGTACTTC. It codes for CSARPLLAAKRKTQYF.

This clonotype came up a few times. The V gene is TRBV19, the J gene TRBJ1-1; 9 positions match TRBD1. The CDR3 runs 13 residues. After removal of 5 bases from V and 7 bases from J, the junction contained 5 bases not matched to a gene. Germline CDR1 LNHDA, CDR2 SQIVND (reference sequence). CDR3: CASSPTGGNEAFF. DNA for the CDR3: TGTGCCAGTAGTCCCACAGGGGGCAATGAAGCTTTCTTT.

The V gene is TRBV24-1, the J gene TRBJ2-5; the match to TRBD1 covers 9 bases. The V gene's germline CDR1 is KGHDR and CDR2 SFDVKD. The CDR3 runs 14 residues. After removal of 4 bases from V and 5 bases from J, the junction contained 4 bases not matched to a gene. CDR3 DNA sequence: TGTGCCACCAGTGAGGCGGGACAGGGTGAGACCCAGTACTTC. It yields the protein CATSEAGQGETQYF.

For the CDR3, the DNA is TGTGCCAGCAGTTTTCAACGGGGGGTGACCTACGAGCAGTACTTC. Translation gives CASSFQRGVTYEQYF. The chain is built from TRBV28 and TRBJ2-7; 7 positions agree with TRBD2. This CDR3 comprises 15 residues. Losses at the gene ends were 3 bases for V and 2 bases for J; bases not matched to a gene: 7. Per the germline V gene, CDR1 is MDHEN and CDR2 is SYDVKM.

This clonotype was seen a few times. V and J are TRBV2 and TRBJ2-7; D ambiguous. Germline V gives CDR1 SNHLY, CDR2 FYNNEI. V lost 2 bases, J lost 1 base, and 12 bases lay in between. CDR3 size: 15 residues. DNA for the CDR3: TGTGCCAGCAGTGAAACGACGGTCGGGTCCTACGAGCAGTACTTC. Its translation: CASSETTVGSYEQYF.